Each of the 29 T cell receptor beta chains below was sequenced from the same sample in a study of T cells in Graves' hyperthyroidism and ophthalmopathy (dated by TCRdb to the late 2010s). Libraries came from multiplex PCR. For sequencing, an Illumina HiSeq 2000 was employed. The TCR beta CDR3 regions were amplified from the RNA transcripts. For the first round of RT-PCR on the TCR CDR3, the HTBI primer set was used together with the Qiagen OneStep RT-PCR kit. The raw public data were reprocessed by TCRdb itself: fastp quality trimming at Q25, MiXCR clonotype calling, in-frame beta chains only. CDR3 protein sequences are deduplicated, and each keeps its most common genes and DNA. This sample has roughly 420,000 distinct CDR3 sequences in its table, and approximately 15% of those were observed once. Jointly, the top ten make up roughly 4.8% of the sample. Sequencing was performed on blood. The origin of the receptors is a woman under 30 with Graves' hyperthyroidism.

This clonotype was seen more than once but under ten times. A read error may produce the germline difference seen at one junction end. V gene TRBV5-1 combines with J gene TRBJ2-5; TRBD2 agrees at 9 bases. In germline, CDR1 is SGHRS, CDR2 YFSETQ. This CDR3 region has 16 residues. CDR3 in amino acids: CASSLIAAGGGEAQYF. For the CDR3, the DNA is TGCGCCAGCAGCTTGATCGCGGCGGGAGGGGGAGAGGCCCAGTACTTC. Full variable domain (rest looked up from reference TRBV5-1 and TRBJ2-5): KAGVTQTPRYLIKTRGQQVTLSCSPISGHRSVSWYQQTPGQGLQFLFEYFSETQRNKGNFPGRFSGRQFSNSRSEMNVSTLELGDSALYLCASSLIAAGGGEAQYFGPGTRLLVL.

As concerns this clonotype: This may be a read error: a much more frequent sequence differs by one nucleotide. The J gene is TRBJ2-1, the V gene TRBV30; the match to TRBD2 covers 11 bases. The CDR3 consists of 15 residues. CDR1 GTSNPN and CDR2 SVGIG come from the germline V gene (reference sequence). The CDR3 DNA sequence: TGTGCCTGGTTTAGCGGGAGGGCCGCCTACAGTGAGCAGTTCTTC. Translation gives CAWFSGRAAYSEQFF.

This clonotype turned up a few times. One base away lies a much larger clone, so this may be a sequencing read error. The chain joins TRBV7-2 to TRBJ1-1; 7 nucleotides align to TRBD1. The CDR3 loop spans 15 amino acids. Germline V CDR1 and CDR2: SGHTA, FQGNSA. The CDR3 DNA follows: TGTGCCAGCAGCTTTCCCGGGACAGCGAACACTGGAGCTTTCTTT. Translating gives CASSFPGTANTGAFF.

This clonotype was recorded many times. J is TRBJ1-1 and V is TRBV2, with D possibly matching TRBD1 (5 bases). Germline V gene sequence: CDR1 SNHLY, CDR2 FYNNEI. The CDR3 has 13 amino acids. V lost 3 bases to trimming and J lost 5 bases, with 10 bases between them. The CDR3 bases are TGTGCCAGCAGTGAGTCAGGGAAAACTGAAGCTTTCTTT. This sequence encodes CASSESGKTEAFF.

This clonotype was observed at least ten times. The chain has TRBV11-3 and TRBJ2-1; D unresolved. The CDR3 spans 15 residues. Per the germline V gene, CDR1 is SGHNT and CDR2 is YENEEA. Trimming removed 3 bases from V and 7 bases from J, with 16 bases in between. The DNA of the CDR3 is TGTGCCAGCAGCTTTTGGGCTTCACCATTGAATGAGCAGTTCTTC. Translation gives CASSFWASPLNEQFF.

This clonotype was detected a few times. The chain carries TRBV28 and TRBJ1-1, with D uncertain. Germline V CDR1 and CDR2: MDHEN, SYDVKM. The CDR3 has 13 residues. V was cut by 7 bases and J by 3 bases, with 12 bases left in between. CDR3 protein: CASILSTDTEAFF. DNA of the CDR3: TGTGCCAGCATCTTGAGTACGGACACTGAAGCTTTCTTT. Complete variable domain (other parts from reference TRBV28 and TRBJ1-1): DVKVTQSSRYLVKRTGEKVFLECVQDMDHENMFWYRQDPGLGLRLIYFSYDVKMKEKGDIPEGYSVSREKKERFSLILESASTNQTSMYLCASILSTDTEAFFGQGTRLTVV.

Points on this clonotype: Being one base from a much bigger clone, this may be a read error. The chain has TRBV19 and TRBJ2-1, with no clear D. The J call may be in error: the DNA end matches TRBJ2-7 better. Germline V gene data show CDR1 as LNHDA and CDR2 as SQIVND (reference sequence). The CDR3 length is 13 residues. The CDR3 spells CASSIGLSNEQYF. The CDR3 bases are TGTGCCAGTAGTATAGGCCTATCCAATGAGCAGTACTTC.

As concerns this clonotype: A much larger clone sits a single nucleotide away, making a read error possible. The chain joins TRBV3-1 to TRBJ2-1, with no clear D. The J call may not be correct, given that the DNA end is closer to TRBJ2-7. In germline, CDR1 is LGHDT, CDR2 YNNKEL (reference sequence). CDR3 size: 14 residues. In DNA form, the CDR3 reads TGTGCCAGCAGCCAAGTTGTTGGAGACAATGAGCAGTACTTC. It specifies CASSQVVGDNEQYF.

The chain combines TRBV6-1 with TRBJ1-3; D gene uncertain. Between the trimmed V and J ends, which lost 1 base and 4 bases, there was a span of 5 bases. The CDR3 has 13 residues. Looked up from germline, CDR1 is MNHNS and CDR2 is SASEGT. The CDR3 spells CASSEGLGNTIYF. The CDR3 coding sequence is TGTGCCAGCAGTGAAGGGTTGGGAAACACCATATATTTT.

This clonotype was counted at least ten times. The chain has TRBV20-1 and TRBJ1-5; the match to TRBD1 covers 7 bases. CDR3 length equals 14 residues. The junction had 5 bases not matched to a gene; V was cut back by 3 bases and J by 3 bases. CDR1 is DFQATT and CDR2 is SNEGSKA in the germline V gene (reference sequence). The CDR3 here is CSASPGQINQPQHF. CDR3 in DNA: TGCAGTGCTAGTCCGGGACAGATCAATCAGCCCCAGCATTTT.

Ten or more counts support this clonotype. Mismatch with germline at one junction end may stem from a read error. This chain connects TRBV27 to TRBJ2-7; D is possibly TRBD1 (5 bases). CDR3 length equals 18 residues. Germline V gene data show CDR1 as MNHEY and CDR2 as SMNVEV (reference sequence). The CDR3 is CASSYVGGRAGKGYKQYF. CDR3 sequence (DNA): TGTGCCAGCAGTTATGTGGGCGGTCGGGCAGGGAAAGGCTACAAGCAGTACTTC.

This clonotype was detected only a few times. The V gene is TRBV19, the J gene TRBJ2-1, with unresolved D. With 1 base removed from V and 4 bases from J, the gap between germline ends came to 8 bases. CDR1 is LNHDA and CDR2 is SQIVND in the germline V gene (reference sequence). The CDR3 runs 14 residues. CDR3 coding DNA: TGTGCCAGTAGTATAGGCAATGGGTACAATGAGCAGTTCTTC. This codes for CASSIGNGYNEQFF.

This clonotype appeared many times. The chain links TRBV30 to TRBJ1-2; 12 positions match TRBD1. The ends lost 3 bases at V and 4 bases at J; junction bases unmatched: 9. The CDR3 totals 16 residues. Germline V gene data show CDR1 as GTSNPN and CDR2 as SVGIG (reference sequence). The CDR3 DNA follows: TGTGCCTGGAGGCCGGGACAGGGGGCCTTTAGCTATGGCTACACCTTC. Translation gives CAWRPGQGAFSYGYTF.

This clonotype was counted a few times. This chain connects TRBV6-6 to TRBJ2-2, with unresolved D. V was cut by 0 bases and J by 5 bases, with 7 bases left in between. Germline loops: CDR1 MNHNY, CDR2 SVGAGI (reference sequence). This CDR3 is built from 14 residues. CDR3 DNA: TGTGCCAGCAGTTACTCTCAGAGAACCGGGGAGCTGTTTTTT. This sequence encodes CASSYSQRTGELFF.

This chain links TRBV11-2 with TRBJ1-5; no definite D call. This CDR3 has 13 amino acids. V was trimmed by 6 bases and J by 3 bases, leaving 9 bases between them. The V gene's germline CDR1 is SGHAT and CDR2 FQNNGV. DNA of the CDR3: TGTGCCAGCAGGGGCAGCCCCAATCAGCCCCAGCATTTT. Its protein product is CASRGSPNQPQHF.

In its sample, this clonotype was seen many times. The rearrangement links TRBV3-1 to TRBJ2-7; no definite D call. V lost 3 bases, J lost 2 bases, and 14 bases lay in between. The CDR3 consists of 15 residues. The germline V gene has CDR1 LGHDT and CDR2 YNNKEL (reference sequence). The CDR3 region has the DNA TGTGCCAGCAGCCATGACAAGAGGTTTCCCTACGAGCAGTACTTC. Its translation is CASSHDKRFPYEQYF.

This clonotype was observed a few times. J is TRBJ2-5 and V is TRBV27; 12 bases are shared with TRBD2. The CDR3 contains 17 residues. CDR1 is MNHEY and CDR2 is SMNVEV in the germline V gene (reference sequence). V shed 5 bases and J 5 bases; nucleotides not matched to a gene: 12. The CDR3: CASSRRLAGVGGETQYF. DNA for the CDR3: TGTGCCAGCAGTCGAAGACTAGCGGGAGTGGGGGGGGAGACCCAGTACTTC.

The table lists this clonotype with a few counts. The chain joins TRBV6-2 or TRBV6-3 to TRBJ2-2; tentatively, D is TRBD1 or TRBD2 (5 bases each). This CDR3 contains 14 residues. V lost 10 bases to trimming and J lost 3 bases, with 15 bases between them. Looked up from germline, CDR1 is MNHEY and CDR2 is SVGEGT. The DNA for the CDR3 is TGTGCCACCGACTTCGGGACGCACACCGGGGAGCTGTTTTTT. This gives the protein CATDFGTHTGELFF.

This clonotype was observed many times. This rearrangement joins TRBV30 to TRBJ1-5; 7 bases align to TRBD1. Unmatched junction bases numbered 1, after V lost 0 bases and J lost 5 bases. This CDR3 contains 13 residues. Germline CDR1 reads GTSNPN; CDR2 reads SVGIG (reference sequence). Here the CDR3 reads CAWSVGTDQPQHF. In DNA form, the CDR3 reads TGTGCCTGGAGTGTGGGGACAGATCAGCCCCAGCATTTT.

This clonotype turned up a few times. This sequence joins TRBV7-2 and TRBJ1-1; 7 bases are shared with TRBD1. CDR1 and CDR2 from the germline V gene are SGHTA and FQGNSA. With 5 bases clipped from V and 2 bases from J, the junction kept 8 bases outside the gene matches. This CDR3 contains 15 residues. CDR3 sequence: CASSMTGLGNTEAFF. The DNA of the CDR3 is TGTGCCAGCAGCATGACAGGGCTCGGAAACACTGAAGCTTTCTTT.

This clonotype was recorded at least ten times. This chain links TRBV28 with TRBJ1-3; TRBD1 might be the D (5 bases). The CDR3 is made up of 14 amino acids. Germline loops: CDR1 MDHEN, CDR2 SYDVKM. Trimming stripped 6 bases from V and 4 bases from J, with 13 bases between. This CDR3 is CASRFQGSGNTIYF. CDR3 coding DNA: TGTGCCAGCAGATTTCAGGGTTCCGGAAACACCATATATTTT.

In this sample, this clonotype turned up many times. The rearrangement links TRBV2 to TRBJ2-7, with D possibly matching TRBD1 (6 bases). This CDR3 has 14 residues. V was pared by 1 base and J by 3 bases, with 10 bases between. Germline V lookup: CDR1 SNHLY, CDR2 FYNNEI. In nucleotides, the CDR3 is TGTGCCAGCAGTGAAGGGACAGTAAACTACGAGCAGTACTTC. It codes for CASSEGTVNYEQYF.

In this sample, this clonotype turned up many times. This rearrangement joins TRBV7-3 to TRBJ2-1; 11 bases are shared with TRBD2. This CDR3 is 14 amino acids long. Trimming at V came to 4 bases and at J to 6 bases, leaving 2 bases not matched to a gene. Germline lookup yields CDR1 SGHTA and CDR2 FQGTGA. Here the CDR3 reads CASSSTSGVNEQFF. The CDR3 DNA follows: TGTGCCAGCAGCTCGACTAGCGGGGTCAATGAGCAGTTCTTC.

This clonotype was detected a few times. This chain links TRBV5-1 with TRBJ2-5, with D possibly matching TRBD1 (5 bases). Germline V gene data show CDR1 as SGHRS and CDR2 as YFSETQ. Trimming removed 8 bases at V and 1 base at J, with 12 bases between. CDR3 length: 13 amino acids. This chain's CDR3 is CARDRRTQETQYF. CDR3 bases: TGCGCCAGAGACAGACGGACCCAAGAGACCCAGTACTTC.

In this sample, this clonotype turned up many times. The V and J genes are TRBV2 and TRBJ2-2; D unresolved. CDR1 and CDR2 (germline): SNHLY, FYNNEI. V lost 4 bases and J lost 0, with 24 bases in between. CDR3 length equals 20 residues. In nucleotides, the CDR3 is TGTGCCAGCAGTGTTAATAGTCGGGTTGGGCGGCGCGCGAACACCGGGGAGCTGTTTTTT. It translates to CASSVNSRVGRRANTGELFF. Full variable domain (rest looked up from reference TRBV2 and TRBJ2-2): EPEVTQTPSHQVTQMGQEVILRCVPISNHLYFYWYRQILGQKVEFLVSFYNNEISEKSEIFDDQFSVERPDGSNFTLKIRSTKLEDSAMYFCASSVNSRVGRRANTGELFFGEGSRLTVL.

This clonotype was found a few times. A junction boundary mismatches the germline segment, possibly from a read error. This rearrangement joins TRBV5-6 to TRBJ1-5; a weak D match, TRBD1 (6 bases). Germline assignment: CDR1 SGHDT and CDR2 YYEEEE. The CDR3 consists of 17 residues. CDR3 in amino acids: CASNLSPVRGRNQPQHF. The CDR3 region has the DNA TGTGCCAGCAACTTGAGCCCGGTCCGGGGGCGGAATCAGCCCCAGCATTTT.

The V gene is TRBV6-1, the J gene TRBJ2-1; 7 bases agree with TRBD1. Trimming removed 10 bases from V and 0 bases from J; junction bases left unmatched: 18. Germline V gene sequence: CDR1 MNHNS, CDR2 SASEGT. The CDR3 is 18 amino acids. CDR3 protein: CATPTPGQVLYSYNEQFF. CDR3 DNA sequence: TGTGCCACCCCGACCCCCGGACAGGTCCTTTACTCCTACAATGAGCAGTTCTTC.

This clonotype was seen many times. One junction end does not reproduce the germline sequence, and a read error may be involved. As DNA, the CDR3 is TGTGCCAGCAGGGAAGGACAGGGGGCGAACACTGAAGCTTTCTTT. This codes for CASREGQGANTEAFF. The chain couples TRBV2 to TRBJ1-1; 11 nucleotides agree with TRBD1. Germline lookup yields CDR1 SNHLY and CDR2 FYNNEI. The CDR3 extends over 15 amino acids.

The CDR3 protein is CASNARPDRVPYEQYF. CDR3 bases: TGCGCCAGCAACGCACGACCGGACAGGGTGCCCTACGAGCAGTACTTC. The V call is TRBV5-1, the J call TRBJ2-7; the match to TRBD1 covers 8 bases. J lost 2 bases, V lost 6 bases, and 13 bases had no gene match. CDR1 and CDR2 (germline): SGHRS, YFSETQ. The CDR3 is 16 residues long.